This T cell receptor (beta chain) was profiled in a study of early T cells in non-severe SARS-CoV-2 infection. Study-level findings and limits: CD4 and private specificities were missed by VDJdb matching, which favored anti-spike CD8 responses.

The V gene's germline CDR1 is MGHDK and CDR2 SYGVNS. This CDR3 is 14 amino acids long. Trimming at V came to 4 bases and at J to 6 bases, leaving 7 bases not matched to a gene. This clonotype was counted only a few times. Its antigen remains unidentified. Individual cDNA molecules each received unique molecular identifiers attached to them. MiXCR, applied by TCRdb to the 5' RACE reads, yields one record per CDR3 protein. This table has roughly 34,000 distinct CDR3 sequences, 6% to 7.5% appearing once. The receptor comes from an adult who was a healthcare worker with PCR-confirmed SARS-CoV-2 infection or an uninfected control (not recorded which). This chain uses TRBV25-1 with TRBJ1-1; 8 positions match TRBD1. Sequencing used whole blood, obtained at baseline. Here the CDR3 reads CASSGTGPNAEAFF. The CDR3 DNA follows: TGTGCCAGCAGTGGGACAGGGCCTAACGCTGAAGCTTTCTTT.